This is a list of T cell receptor beta chains from one sample in a study of blood T cell repertoires in COVID-19. TCRdb's copy holds only in-frame clones and misses some; the assay was immunoSEQ multiplex PCR. The sample records around 300,000 clones, over 75% being singletons. The sample consisted of peripheral blood. Receptors originate from a young woman with COVID-19, enrolled during active disease. Both conserved end residues are part of each CDR3. A D gene is named only where the DNA matches it firmly. Part of the rows lack a size; the others show once, few, many or a class for expanded clones.

>once|TRBD1|TRBJ1-1|TRBV11-2|13
CASSLAGDREAFF
TGTGCCAGCAGCTTAGCGGGGGACAGGGAAGCTTTCTTT
>once|.|TRBJ2-1|TRBV19|13
CASSIDRRNEQFF
TGTGCCAGTAGTATCGACAGGAGGAATGAGCAGTTCTTC
>.|TRBD2|TRBJ2-7|TRBV4-1|15
CASSQVLAGTYEQYF
TGCGCCAGCAGCCAAGTCCTAGCGGGGACCTACGAGCAGTACTTC
>.|TRBD2|TRBJ2-2|TRBV7-9|17
CASSLGAGRAGAGELFF
TGTGCCAGCAGCTTAGGCGCGGGGAGGGCCGGGGCCGGGGAGCTGTTTTTT
>.|.|TRBJ1-2|TRBV21-1|14
CASSKIRGSYGYTF
TGTGCCAGCAGCAAAATCCGGGGATCCTATGGCTACACCTTC
>.|TRBD1|TRBJ1-2|TRBV7-2|18
CASSSTPLLTGLNYGYTF
TGTGCCAGCAGCTCCACACCCCTTTTGACAGGGCTTAACTATGGCTACACCTTC
>.|.|TRBJ2-5|TRBV28|16
CATQGAVSGSQETQYF
TGTGCCACACAGGGGGCAGTTAGCGGGAGCCAAGAGACCCAGTACTTC
>few|TRBD2|TRBJ2-7|TRBV28|15
CASSQTSGGTYEQYF
TGTGCCAGCAGCCAAACTAGCGGGGGGACCTACGAGCAGTACTTC
>.|.|TRBJ1-1|TRBV12-3/TRBV12-4|12
CASSLVYMKAFF
TGTGCCAGCAGTTTAGTATACATGAAAGCTTTCTTT
>.|.|TRBJ2-3|TRBV24-1|15
CATSEGSGSTDTQYF
TGTGCCACCAGTGAAGGTAGCGGTAGCACAGATACGCAGTATTTT
>.|.|TRBJ1-1|TRBV30|12
CAWRTGGSEAFF
TGTGCCTGGAGGACGGGAGGGAGTGAAGCTTTCTTT
>.|.|TRBJ1-4|TRBV18|13
CASGGGLIEKLFF
TGTGCCAGCGGCGGGGGGCTCATTGAAAAACTGTTTTTT
>once|TRBD1|TRBJ2-1|TRBV11-3|14
CASSLGQVYNEQFF
TGTGCCAGCAGTCTAGGACAGGTTTACAATGAGCAGTTCTTC
>.|.|TRBJ2-2|TRBV19|14
CASNPPGDTGELFF
TGTGCCAGTAACCCGCCAGGGGACACCGGGGAGCTGTTTTTT
>.|.|TRBJ1-1|TRBV6-2/TRBV6-3|14
CASSYLVANTEAFF
TGTGCCAGCAGTTACCTTGTAGCGAACACTGAAGCTTTCTTT
>.|TRBD1|TRBJ1-1|TRBV24-1|16
CATSDLSGTENTEAFF
TGTGCCACCAGTGATTTGAGTGGGACAGAGAACACTGAAGCTTTCTTT
>few|.|TRBJ1-6|TRBV23-1|18
CASSQSGIRGPYNSPLHF
TGCGCCAGCAGTCAATCGGGGATCAGGGGTCCCTATAATTCACCCCTCCACTTT
>.|TRBD2|TRBJ2-1|TRBV30|15
CAWSVPGLADNEQFF
TGTGCCTGGAGTGTACCAGGACTAGCGGATAATGAGCAGTTCTTC
>once|TRBD2|TRBJ2-3|TRBV18|15
CASSPRASGTDTQYF
TGTGCCAGCTCACCACGTGCTAGCGGAACAGATACGCAGTATTTT
>.|.|TRBJ2-1|TRBV7-9|15
CASSLVSGYYNEQFF
TGTGCCAGCAGCTTAGTATCCGGGTACTACAATGAGCAGTTCTTC
>.|.|TRBJ2-4|TRBV4-1|14
CASSQHREPNIQYF
TGCGCCAGCAGCCAGCACCGGGAACCAAACATTCAGTACTTC
>few|TRBD1|TRBJ2-2|TRBV30|14
CAPSGGTGTGELFF
TGTGCCCCCTCAGGAGGGACAGGCACCGGGGAGCTGTTTTTT
>.|TRBD2|TRBJ2-7|TRBV7-6|17
CASSLAVGLAGGSEQYF
TGTGCCAGCAGCTTAGCAGTGGGACTAGCGGGAGGGTCCGAGCAGTACTTC
>.|TRBD2|TRBJ2-3|TRBV7-6|15
CASSLDGGSADTQYF
TGTGCCAGCAGCTTAGATGGCGGGAGTGCAGATACGCAGTATTTT
>.|TRBD1|TRBJ2-5|TRBV5-1|13
CASSIQGIETQYF
TGCGCCAGCAGCATACAGGGGATTGAGACCCAGTACTTC
>.|.|TRBJ2-2|TRBV9|14
CASSVTGLGGELFF
TGTGCCAGCAGCGTAACGGGGTTGGGCGGGGAGCTGTTTTTT
>.|TRBD2|TRBJ2-1|TRBV7-2|16
CASSLIPSGSIDEQFF
TGTGCCAGCAGCTTAATCCCTAGCGGGAGCATAGATGAGCAGTTCTTC
>once|.|TRBJ1-4|TRBV28|13
CASSFGGGEKLFF
TGTGCCAGCAGTTTCGGCGGGGGTGAAAAACTGTTTTTT
>.|TRBD2|TRBJ2-1|TRBV4-1|12
CASSLSGGAQFF
TGCGCCAGCAGCCTGTCGGGAGGGGCACAGTTCTTC
>.|.|TRBJ1-3|TRBV19|13
CASADRPGNTIYF
TGTGCCAGCGCGGACAGACCCGGAAACACCATATATTTT
>.|.|TRBJ2-6|TRBV5-1|17
CASSLLRTPGGANVLTF
TGCGCCAGCAGCTTACTTAGGACCCCGGGGGGGGCCAACGTCCTGACTTTC
>.|.|TRBJ2-3|TRBV7-6|18
CASSFSFSGIGSTDTQYF
TGTGCCAGCAGCTTTTCCTTCTCCGGGATTGGGAGCACAGATACGCAGTATTTT
>.|.|TRBJ1-1|TRBV7-9|15
CASSLGLTGNTEAFF
TGTGCCAGCAGCTTAGGTTTAACAGGGAACACTGAAGCTTTCTTT
>.|.|TRBJ1-4|TRBV4-1|16
CASSQEWGRDGEKLFF
TGCGCCAGCAGCCAAGAATGGGGCAGGGATGGCGAAAAACTGTTTTTT
>once|.|TRBJ2-3|TRBV30|13
CAWSVHYPDTQYF
TGTGCCTGGAGTGTACATTACCCAGATACGCAGTATTTT
>.|.|TRBJ1-3|TRBV10-2|14
CASGNGGSGNTIYF
TGCGCCAGCGGAAACGGGGGCTCTGGAAACACCATATATTTT
>.|.|TRBJ1-2|TRBV3-1/TRBV3-2|14
CASSQDDRAHGYTF
TGTGCCAGCAGCCAAGACGACAGAGCACATGGCTACACCTTC
>.|.|TRBJ1-2|TRBV2|12
CASSAGDYGYTF
TGTGCCAGCAGTGCGGGGGACTATGGCTACACCTTC
>.|TRBD1|TRBJ2-7|TRBV29-1|13
CSVRDRGTYEQYF
TGCAGCGTAAGGGACAGGGGGACCTACGAGCAGTACTTC
>.|TRBD1|TRBJ1-2|TRBV6-5|13
CASSSGQVWGYTF
TGTGCCAGCAGCTCCGGACAGGTCTGGGGCTACACCTTC
>.|TRBD2|TRBJ2-7|TRBV28|15
CASSPLHSGGYEQYF
TGTGCCAGCAGTCCCCTTCATAGCGGGGGATACGAGCAGTACTTC
>.|.|TRBJ1-4|TRBV28|13
CASSFAGYEKLFF
TGTGCCAGCAGTTTTGCAGGGTATGAAAAACTGTTTTTT
>once|.|TRBJ1-1|TRBV7-2|14
CASSLSMGGTEAFF
TGTGCCAGCAGCTTATCGATGGGCGGGACTGAAGCTTTCTTT
>.|.|TRBJ2-3|TRBV7-3|14
CASSLRAGPDTQYF
TGTGCCAGCAGCTTAAGGGCAGGGCCAGATACGCAGTATTTT
>.|.|TRBJ1-2|TRBV6-6|14
CASSPRDKNYGYTF
TGTGCCAGCAGTCCCCGGGACAAAAACTATGGCTACACCTTC
>.|TRBD2|TRBJ2-7|TRBV5-6|15
CASQSRSGAWYEQYF
TGTGCCAGCCAATCCCGAAGCGGGGCGTGGTACGAGCAGTACTTC